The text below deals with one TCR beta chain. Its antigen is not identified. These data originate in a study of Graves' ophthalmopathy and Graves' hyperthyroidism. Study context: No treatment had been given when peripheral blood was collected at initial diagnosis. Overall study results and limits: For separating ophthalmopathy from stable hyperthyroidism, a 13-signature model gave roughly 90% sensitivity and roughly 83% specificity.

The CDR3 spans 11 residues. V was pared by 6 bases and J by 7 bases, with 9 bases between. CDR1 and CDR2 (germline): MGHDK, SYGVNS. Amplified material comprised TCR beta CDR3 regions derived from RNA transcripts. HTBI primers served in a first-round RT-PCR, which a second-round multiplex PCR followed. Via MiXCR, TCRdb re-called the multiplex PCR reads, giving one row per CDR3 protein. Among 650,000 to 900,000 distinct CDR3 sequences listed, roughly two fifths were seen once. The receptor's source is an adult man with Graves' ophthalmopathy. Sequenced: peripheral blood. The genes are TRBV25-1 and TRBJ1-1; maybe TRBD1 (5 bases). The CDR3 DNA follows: TGTGCCAGCAGGGGGCGAAGTGAAGCTTTCTTT. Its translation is CASRGRSEAFF.